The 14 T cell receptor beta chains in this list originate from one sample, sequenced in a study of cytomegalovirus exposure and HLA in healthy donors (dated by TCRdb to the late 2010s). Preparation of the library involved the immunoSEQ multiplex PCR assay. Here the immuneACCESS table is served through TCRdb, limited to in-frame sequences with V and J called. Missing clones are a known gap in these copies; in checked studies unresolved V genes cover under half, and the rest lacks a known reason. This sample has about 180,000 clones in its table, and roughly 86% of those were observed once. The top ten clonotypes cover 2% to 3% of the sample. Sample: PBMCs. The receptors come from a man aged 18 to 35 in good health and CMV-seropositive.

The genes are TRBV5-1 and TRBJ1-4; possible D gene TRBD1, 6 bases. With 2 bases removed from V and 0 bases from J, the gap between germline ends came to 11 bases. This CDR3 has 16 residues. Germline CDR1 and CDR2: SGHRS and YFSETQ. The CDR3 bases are TGCGCCAGCAGCTTACAGGGAGAATCAACTAATGAAAAACTGTTTTTT. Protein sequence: CASSLQGESTNEKLFF.

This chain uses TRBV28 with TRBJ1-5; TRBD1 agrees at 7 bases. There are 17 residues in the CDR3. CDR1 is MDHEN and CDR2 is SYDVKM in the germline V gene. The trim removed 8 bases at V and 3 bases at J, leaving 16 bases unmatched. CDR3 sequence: CASSPLQSGGFNQPQHF. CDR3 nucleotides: TGTGCCAGCTCCCCACTTCAATCAGGGGGATTCAATCAGCCCCAGCATTTT.

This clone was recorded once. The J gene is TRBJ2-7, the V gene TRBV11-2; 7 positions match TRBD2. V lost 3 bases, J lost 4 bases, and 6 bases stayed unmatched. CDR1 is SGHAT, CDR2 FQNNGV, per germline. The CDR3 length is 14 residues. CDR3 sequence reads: CASSLKASGYEQYF. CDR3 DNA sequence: TGTGCCAGCAGCTTGAAGGCTAGCGGATACGAGCAGTACTTC.

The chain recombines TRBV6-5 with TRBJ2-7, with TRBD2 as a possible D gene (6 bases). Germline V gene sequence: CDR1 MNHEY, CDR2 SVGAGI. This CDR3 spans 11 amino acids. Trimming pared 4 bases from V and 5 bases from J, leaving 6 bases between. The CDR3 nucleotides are TGTGCCAGCAGTTGGGGGGACGAGCAGTACTTC. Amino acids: CASSWGDEQYF.

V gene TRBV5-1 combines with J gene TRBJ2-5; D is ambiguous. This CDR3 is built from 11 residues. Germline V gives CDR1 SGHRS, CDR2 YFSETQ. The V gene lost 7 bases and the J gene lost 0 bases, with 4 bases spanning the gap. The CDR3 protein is CASRDQETQYF. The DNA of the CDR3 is TGCGCCAGCCGGGACCAAGAGACCCAGTACTTC.

CDR3 bases: TGTGCCAGCAGTTATTTACCACACCTCCAGGGGGCGCGATGCAATCAGCCCCAGCATTTT. This encodes CASSYLPHLQGARCNQPQHF. The J gene is TRBJ1-5, the V gene TRBV6-9, with 8 bases identical to TRBD1. In germline, CDR1 is MNHGY, CDR2 SVAAGI. The J segment lost 2 bases and the V segment lost 1 base, leaving 16 bases of the junction unmatched. This CDR3 spans 20 amino acids.

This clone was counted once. This CDR3 reads CASREWTGGQPQHF. The CDR3 DNA reads TGTGCCAGCAGAGAGTGGACAGGCGGCCAGCCCCAGCATTTT. The chain uses TRBV2 and TRBJ1-5; 7 positions agree with TRBD1. The CDR3 extends over 14 amino acids. CDR1 SNHLY and CDR2 FYNNEI come from the germline V gene. Germline trimming cut 6 bases from V and 7 bases from J; bases unmatched to any gene: 9. The variable domain in full, completed from reference TRBV2 and TRBJ1-5, reads EPEVTQTPSHQVTQMGQEVILRCVPISNHLYFYWYRQILGQKVEFLVSFYNNEISEKSEIFDDQFSVERPDGSNFTLKIRSTKLEDSAMYFCASREWTGGQPQHFGDGTRLSIL.

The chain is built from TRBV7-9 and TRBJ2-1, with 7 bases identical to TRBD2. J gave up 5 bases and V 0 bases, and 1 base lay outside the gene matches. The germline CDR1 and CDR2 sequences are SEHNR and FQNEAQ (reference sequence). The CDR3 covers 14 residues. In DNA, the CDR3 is TGTGCCAGCAGCTTAGCGAGCGGGGACAATGAGCAGTTCTTC. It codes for CASSLASGDNEQFF.

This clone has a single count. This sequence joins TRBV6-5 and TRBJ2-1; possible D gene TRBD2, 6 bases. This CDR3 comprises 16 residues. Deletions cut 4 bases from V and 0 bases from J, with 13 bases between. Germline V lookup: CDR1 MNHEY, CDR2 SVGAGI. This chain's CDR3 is CASSFNAGSSYNEQFF. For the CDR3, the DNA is TGTGCCAGCAGTTTTAATGCGGGGAGCTCCTACAATGAGCAGTTCTTC.

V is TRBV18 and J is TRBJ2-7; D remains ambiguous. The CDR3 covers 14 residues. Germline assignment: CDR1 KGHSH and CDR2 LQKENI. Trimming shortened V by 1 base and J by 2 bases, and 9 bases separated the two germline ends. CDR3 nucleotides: TGTGCCAGCTCACCACTAGTGTCCCCCTACGAGCAGTACTTC. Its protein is CASSPLVSPYEQYF.

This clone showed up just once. The CDR3 region has the DNA TGTGCCAGCAGTGAAGAGTGGCAGATGGCTTTCTTT. Encoded protein: CASSEEWQMAFF. The rearrangement uses TRBV2 and TRBJ1-1; D remains unclear. Germline-derived CDR1 and CDR2 are SNHLY and FYNNEI. V was pared by 1 base and J by 11 bases, with 11 bases between. The CDR3 runs to 12 residues.

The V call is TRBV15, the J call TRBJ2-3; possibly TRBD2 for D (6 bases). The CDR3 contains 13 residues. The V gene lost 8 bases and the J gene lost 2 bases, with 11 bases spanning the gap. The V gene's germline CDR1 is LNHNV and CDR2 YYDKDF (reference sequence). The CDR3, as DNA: TGTGCCACCTGGCAGGACTACACAGATACGCAGTATTTT. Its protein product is CATWQDYTDTQYF.

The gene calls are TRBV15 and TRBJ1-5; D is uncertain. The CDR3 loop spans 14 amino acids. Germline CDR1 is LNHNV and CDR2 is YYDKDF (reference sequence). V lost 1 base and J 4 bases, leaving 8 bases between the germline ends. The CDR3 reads CATSRGRENQPQHF. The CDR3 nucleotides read TGTGCCACCAGCAGAGGGAGGGAAAATCAGCCCCAGCATTTT.

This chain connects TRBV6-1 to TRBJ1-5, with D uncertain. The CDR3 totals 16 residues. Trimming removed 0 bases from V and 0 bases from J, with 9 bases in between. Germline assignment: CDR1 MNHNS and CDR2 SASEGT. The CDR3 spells CASSEALFYSNQPQHF. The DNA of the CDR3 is TGTGCCAGCAGTGAAGCCCTGTTCTATAGCAATCAGCCCCAGCATTTT.